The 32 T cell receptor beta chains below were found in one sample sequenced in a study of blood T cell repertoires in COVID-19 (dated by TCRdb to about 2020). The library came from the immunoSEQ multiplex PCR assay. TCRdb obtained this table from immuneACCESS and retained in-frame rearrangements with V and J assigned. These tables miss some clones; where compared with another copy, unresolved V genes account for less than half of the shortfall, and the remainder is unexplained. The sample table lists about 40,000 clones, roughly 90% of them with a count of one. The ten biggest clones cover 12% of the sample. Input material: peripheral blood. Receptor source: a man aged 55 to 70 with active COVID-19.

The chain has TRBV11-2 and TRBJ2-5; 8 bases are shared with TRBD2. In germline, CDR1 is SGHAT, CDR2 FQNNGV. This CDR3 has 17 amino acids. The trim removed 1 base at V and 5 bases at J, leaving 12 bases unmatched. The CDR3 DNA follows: TGTGCCAGCAGCTTAGGCCTAGTCGGGAGGGTAAGCGAGACCCAGTACTTC. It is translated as CASSLGLVGRVSETQYF.

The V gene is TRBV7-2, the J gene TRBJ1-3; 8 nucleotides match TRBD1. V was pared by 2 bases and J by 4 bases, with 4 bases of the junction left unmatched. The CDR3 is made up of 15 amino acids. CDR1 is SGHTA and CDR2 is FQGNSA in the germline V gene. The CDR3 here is CASSLRTGPGNTIYF. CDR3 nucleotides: TGTGCCAGCAGCTTACGGACAGGGCCAGGAAACACCATATATTTT.

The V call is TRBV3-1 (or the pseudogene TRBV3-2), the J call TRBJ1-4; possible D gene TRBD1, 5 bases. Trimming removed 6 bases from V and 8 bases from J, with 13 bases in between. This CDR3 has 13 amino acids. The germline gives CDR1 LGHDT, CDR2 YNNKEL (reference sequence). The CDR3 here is CASSSQGAEKLFF. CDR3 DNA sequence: TGTGCCAGCAGTTCGCAAGGGGCCGAAAAACTGTTTTTT.

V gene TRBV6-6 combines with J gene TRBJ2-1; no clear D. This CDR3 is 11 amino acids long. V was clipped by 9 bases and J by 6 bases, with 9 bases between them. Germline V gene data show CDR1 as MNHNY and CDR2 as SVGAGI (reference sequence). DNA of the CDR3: TGTGCCAGTTCCCCAGGCAATGAGCAGTTCTTC. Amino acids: CASSPGNEQFF.

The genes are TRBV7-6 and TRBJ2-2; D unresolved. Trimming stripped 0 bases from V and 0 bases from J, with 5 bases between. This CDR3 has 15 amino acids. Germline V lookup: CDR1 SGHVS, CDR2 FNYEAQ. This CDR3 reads CASSLATPNTGELFF. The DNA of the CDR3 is TGTGCCAGCAGCTTAGCGACACCGAACACCGGGGAGCTGTTTTTT. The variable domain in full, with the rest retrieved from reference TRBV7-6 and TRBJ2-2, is GAGVSQSPRYKVTKRGQDVALRCDPISGHVSLYWYRQALGQGPEFLTYFNYEAQQDKSGLPNDRFSAERPEGSISTLTIQRTEQRDSAMYRCASSLATPNTGELFFGEGSRLTVL.

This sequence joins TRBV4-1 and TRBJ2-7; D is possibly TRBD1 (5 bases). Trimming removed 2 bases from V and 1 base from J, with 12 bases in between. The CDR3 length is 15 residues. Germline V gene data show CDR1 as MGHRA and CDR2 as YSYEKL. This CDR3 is CASSQWGSSSYEQYF. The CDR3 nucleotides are TGCGCCAGCAGCCAATGGGGCAGTTCGTCCTACGAGCAGTACTTC.

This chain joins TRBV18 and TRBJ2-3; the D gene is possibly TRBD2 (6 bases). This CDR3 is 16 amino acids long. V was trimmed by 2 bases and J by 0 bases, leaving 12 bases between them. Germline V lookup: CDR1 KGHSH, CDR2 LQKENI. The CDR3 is CASSPTLATSTDTQYF. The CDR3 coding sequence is TGTGCCAGCTCACCAACGCTAGCGACTAGCACAGATACGCAGTATTTT.

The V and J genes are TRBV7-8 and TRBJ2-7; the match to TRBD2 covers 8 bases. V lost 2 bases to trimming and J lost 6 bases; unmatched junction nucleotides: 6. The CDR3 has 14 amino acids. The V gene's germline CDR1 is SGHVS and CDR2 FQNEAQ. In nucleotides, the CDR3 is TGTGCCAGCAGCTTAAAGCGGGAGTCCCCCGAGCAGTACTTC. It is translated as CASSLKRESPEQYF. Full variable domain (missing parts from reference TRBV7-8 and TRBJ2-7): GAGVSQSPRYKVAKRGQDVALRCDPISGHVSLFWYQQALGQGPEFLTYFQNEAQLDKSGLPSDRFFAERPEGSVSTLKIQRTQQEDSAVYLCASSLKRESPEQYFGPGTRLTVT.

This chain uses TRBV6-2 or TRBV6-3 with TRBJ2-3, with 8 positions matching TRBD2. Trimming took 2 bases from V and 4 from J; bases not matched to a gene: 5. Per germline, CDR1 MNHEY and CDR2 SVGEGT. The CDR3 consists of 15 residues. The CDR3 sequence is CASSYPGGPSDTQYF. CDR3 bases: TGTGCCAGCAGTTACCCGGGAGGGCCATCAGATACGCAGTATTTT.

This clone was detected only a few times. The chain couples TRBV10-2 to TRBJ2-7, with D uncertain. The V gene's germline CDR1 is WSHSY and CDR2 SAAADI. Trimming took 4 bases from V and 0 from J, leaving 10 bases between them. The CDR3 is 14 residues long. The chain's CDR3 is CASSAGISSYEQYF. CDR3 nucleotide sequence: TGCGCCAGCAGTGCAGGCATAAGCTCCTACGAGCAGTACTTC.

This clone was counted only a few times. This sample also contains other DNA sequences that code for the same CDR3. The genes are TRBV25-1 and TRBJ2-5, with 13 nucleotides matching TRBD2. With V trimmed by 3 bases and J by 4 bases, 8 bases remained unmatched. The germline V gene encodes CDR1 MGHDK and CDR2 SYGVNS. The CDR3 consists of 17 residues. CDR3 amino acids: CASSDPGLAGVGETQYF. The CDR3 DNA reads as TGTGCCAGCAGTGATCCCGGACTAGCGGGAGTGGGAGAGACCCAGTACTTC. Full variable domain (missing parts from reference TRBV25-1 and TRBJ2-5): EADIYQTPRYLVIGTGKKITLECSQTMGHDKMYWYQQDPGMELHLIHYSYGVNSTEKGDLSSESTVSRIRTEHFPLTLESARPSHTSQYLCASSDPGLAGVGETQYFGPGTRLLVL.

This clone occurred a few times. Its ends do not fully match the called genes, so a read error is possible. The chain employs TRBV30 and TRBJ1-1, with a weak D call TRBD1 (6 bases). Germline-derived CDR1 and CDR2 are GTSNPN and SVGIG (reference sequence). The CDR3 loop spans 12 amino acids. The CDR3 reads CASGGVGPGHTF. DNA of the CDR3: TGTGCCAGTGGGGGCGTCGGACCGGGACACACCTTT.

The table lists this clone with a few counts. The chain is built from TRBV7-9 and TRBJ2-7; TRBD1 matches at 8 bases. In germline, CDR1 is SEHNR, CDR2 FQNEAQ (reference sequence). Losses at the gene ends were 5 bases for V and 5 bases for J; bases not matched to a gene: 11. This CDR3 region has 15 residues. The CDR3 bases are TGTGCCAGCAGCAGGGGGCAGGGGGCCGGCGACGAGCAGTACTTC. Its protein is CASSRGQGAGDEQYF.

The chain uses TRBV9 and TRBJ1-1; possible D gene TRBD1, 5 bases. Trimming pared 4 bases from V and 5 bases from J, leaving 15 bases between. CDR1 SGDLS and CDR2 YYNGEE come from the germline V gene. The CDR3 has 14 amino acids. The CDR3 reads CASSPVVGGTEAFF. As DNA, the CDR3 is TGTGCCAGCAGCCCCGTCGTCGGGGGAACTGAAGCTTTCTTT.

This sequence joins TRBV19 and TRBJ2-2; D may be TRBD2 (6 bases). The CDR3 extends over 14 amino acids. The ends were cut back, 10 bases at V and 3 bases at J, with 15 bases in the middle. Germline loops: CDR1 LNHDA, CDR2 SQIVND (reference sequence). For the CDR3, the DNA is TGTGCCACGGGACTGGCCCTCGACACCGGGGAGCTGTTTTTT. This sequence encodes CATGLALDTGELFF.

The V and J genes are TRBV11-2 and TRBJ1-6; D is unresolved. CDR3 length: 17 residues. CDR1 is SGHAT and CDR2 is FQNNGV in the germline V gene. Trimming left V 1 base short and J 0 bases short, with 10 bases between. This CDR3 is CASSLVFGYSYNSPLHF. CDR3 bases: TGTGCCAGCAGCTTAGTTTTCGGGTACTCCTATAATTCACCCCTCCACTTT.

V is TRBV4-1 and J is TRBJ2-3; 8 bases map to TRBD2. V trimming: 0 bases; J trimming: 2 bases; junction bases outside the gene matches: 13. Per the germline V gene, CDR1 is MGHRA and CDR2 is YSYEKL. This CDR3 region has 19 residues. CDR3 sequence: CASSQDPHRPGRDTDTQYF. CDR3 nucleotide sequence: TGCGCCAGCAGCCAAGACCCCCACCGCCCCGGGAGGGACACAGATACGCAGTATTTT.

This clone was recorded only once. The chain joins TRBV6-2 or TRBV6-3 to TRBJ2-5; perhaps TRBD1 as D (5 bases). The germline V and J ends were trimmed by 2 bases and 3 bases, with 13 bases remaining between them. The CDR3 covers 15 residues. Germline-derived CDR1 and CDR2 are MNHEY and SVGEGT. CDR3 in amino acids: CASSYSVIGEETQYF. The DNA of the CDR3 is TGTGCCAGCAGTTACAGTGTGATAGGGGAAGAGACCCAGTACTTC.

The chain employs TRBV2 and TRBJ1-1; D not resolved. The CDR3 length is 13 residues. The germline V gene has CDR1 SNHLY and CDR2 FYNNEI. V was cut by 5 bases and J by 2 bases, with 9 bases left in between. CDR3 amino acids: CASSRDGNTEAFF. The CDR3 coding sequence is TGTGCCAGCAGTCGTGATGGCAACACTGAAGCTTTCTTT.

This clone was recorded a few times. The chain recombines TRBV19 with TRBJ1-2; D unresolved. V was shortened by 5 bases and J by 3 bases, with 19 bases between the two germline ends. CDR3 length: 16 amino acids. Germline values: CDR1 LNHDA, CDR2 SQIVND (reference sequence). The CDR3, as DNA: TGTGCCAGTAGTCTCTCTTCCCCAACCGGGGACTATGGCTACACCTTC. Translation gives CASSLSSPTGDYGYTF.

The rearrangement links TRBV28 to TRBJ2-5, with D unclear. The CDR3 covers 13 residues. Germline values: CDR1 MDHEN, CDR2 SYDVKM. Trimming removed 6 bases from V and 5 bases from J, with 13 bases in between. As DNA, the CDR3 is TGTGCCAGCAGAAAGCCCACTTTGGAGACCCAGTACTTC. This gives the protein CASRKPTLETQYF. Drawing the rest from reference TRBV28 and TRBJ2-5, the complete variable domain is DVKVTQSSRYLVKRTGEKVFLECVQDMDHENMFWYRQDPGLGLRLIYFSYDVKMKEKGDIPEGYSVSREKKERFSLILESASTNQTSMYLCASRKPTLETQYFGPGTRLLVL.

The CDR3 region has the DNA TGTGCCAGTAGTATGAAGGGGGCTATCGGGGAGACCCAGTACTTC. Amino acid sequence: CASSMKGAIGETQYF. V usage is TRBV19 and J usage is TRBJ2-5; 7 nucleotides align to TRBD1. CDR3 length: 15 residues. Germline V CDR1 and CDR2: LNHDA, SQIVND (reference sequence). With V trimmed by 3 bases and J by 5 bases, 9 bases remained unmatched.

CDR3 sequence: CAISELAGGDYDEQYF. CDR3 nucleotides: TGTGCCATCAGTGAACTAGCGGGAGGAGATTACGACGAGCAGTACTTC. The rearrangement joins TRBV10-3 to TRBJ2-7; 12 bases map to TRBD2. The CDR3 loop spans 16 amino acids. In germline, CDR1 is ENHRY, CDR2 SYGVKD. V shed 3 bases and J 5 bases; nucleotides not matched to a gene: 8.

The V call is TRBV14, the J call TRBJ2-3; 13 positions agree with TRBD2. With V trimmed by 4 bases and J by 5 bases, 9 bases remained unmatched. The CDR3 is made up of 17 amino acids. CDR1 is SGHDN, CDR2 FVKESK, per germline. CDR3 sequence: CASSPGLAGWVRDTQYF. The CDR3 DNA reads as TGTGCCAGCAGCCCGGGACTAGCGGGATGGGTAAGAGATACGCAGTATTTT. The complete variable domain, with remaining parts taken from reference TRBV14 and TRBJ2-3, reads EAGVTQFPSHSVIEKGQTVTLRCDPISGHDNLYWYRRVMGKEIKFLLHFVKESKQDESGMPNNRFLAERTGGTYSTLKVQPAELEDSGVYFCASSPGLAGWVRDTQYFGPGTRLTVL.

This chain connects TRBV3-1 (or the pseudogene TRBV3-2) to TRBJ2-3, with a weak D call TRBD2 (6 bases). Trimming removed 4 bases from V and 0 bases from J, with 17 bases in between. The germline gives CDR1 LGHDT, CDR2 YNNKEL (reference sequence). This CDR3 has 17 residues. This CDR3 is CASSPFPRGASTDTQYF. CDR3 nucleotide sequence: TGTGCCAGCAGCCCCTTCCCCCGCGGGGCAAGCACAGATACGCAGTATTTT.

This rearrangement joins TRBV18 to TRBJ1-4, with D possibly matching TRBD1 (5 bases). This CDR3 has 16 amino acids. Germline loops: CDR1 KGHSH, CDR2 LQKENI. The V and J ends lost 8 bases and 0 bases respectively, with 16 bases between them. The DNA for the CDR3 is TGTGCCAGCACAAGTAGGGGAACTGCAACTAATGAAAAACTGTTTTTT. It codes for CASTSRGTATNEKLFF.

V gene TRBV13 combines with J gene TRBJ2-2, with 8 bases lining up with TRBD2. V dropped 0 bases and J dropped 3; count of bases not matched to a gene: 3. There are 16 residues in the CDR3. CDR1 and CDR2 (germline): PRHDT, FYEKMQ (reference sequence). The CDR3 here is CASSLGGRGHTGELFF. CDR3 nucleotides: TGTGCCAGCAGCTTAGGCGGGAGGGGACACACCGGGGAGCTGTTTTTT.

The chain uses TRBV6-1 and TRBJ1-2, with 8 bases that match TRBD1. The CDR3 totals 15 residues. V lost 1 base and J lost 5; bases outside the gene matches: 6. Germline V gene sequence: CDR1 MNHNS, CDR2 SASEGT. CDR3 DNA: TGTGCCAGCAGTGAAGGGACAGGGACTTTTTATGGCTACACCTTC. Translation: CASSEGTGTFYGYTF.

CDR3 bases: TGCAGCGTTGTGTTTATTAGGGAGGCTATCTACGAGCAGTACTTC. Its translation is CSVVFIREAIYEQYF. The V gene is TRBV29-1, the J gene TRBJ2-7; a weak D match, TRBD2 (6 bases). This CDR3 has 15 residues. V was cut by 4 bases and J by 3 bases, with 19 bases left in between. Germline V gene lookup returns CDR1 SQVTM and CDR2 ANQGSEA.

CDR3 sequence (DNA): TGTGCCAGCAGCTTAGGGGGGGATAACTCCTACGAGCAGTACTTC. This translates into CASSLGGDNSYEQYF. The V call is TRBV5-4, the J call TRBJ2-7; D may be TRBD2 (7 bases). The V end lost 2 bases, the J end lost 0 bases, and 12 bases lay between the germline ends. The CDR3 spans 15 residues. The germline gives CDR1 SGHNT, CDR2 YYREEE (reference sequence).

CDR3 residues: CASSQERSTEAFF. In nucleotides, the CDR3 is TGTGCCAGTAGCCAAGAAAGGAGCACTGAAGCTTTCTTT. The gene calls are TRBV19 and TRBJ1-1, with unresolved D. The CDR3 spans 13 residues. Germline CDR1 LNHDA, CDR2 SQIVND (reference sequence). V gave up 6 bases and J gave up 4 bases, with 12 bases separating them.

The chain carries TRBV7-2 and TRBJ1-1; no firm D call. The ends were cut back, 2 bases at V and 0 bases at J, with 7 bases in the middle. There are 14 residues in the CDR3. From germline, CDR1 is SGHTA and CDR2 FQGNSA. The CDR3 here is CASSLRRVNTEAFF. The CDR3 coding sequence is TGTGCCAGCAGCTTAAGGCGGGTGAACACTGAAGCTTTCTTT.